This TCR beta chain was retrieved from a study of blood T cell repertoires in COVID-19. The CDR3 totals 15 residues. After removal of 4 bases from V and 7 bases from J, the junction contained 7 bases not matched to a gene. CDR1 SGHAT and CDR2 FQNNGV come from the germline V gene. This table comes from immunoSEQ multiplex PCR, and its TCRdb copy is limited to in-frame clones, with some not included. The sample yields roughly 100,000 clones, 87% seen once. The genes are TRBV11-2 and TRBJ2-1; 10 bases align to TRBD1. Sequenced material: peripheral blood. The TCR sequence derives from a human donor in a cohort sampled during active COVID-19. The CDR3 DNA reads as TGTGCCAGCAGCTCGGTGGGACAGGGGATAAATGAGCAGTTCTTC. Its translation: CASSSVGQGINEQFF.